The rows below give T cell receptor beta chains drawn from one sample of a study of blood T cell repertoires in COVID-19. Here immunoSEQ multiplex PCR was the method, and the copy in TCRdb shows in-frame clones only, minus some. The table includes about 110,000 clones, more than 75% detected once. Material: peripheral blood. These receptors all come from a man in his 70s with acute or convalescent COVID-19. Both conserved end residues are part of each CDR3. Fields, in order: D gene, J gene, clone size, V gene, CDR3 protein, CDR3 DNA. A D gene is named only where the DNA matches it firmly. The size field is filled for only some rows; it gives once, few, many or a size class.

. | TRBJ1-1 | . | TRBV29-1 | CSVQRGGRNTEAFF | TGCAGCGTCCAAAGGGGGGGGCGGAACACTGAAGCTTTCTTT
TRBD2 | TRBJ2-7 | . | TRBV28 | CATSRRGSYEQYF | TGTGCCACCTCGAGGCGCGGGAGCTACGAGCAGTACTTC
. | TRBJ1-2 | . | TRBV6-5 | CASSYSGGRGGNGYTF | TGTGCCAGCAGTTACTCGGGTGGCAGGGGTGGGAATGGCTACACCTTC
. | TRBJ2-2 | . | TRBV5-1 | CASSPWTVNTGELFF | TGCGCCAGCAGCCCGTGGACAGTCAACACCGGGGAGCTGTTTTTT
. | TRBJ1-4 | . | TRBV29-1 | CSVVRQRNEKLFF | TGCAGCGTTGTGAGGCAAAGAAATGAAAAACTGTTTTTT
TRBD1 | TRBJ2-5 | . | TRBV4-1 | CASSLQGTETQYF | TGCGCCAGCAGTCTACAGGGGACAGAGACCCAGTACTTC
. | TRBJ2-7 | . | TRBV5-1 | CASSLEGGSSEQYF | TGCGCCAGCAGCTTGGAGGGCGGGTCTAGCGAGCAGTACTTC
TRBD1 | TRBJ2-3 | . | TRBV3-1/TRBV3-2 | CASSQIPPGQGVTDTQYF | TGTGCCAGCAGCCAAATTCCCCCGGGACAGGGGGTCACAGATACGCAGTATTTT
. | TRBJ2-5 | . | TRBV5-1 | CASSLGVGVETQYF | TGCGCCAGCAGCTTGGGCGTAGGGGTGGAGACCCAGTACTTC
. | TRBJ1-1 | . | TRBV5-4 | CASSSSVSTEAFF | TGTGCCAGCAGCTCCTCAGTCAGCACTGAAGCTTTCTTT
. | TRBJ2-3 | few | TRBV18 | CASSPSERDTQYF | TGTGCCAGCTCACCATCGGAGAGAGATACGCAGTATTTT
TRBD2 | TRBJ2-3 | . | TRBV28 | CASSLTSGGHLF | TGTGCCAGCAGTTTGACTAGCGGGGGCCACCTTTTT
. | TRBJ1-3 | . | TRBV6-1 | CASSVVQSISGNTIYF | TGTGCCAGCAGTGTGGTACAGTCGATCTCTGGAAACACCATATATTTT
. | TRBJ2-3 | . | TRBV21-1 | CASSNGTQGSTDTQYF | TGTGCCAGCAGCAACGGGACACAGGGGAGCACAGATACGCAGTATTTT
. | TRBJ2-1 | . | TRBV29-1 | CSVTHPPPGRTGFF | TGCAGCGTTACTCACCCACCCCCAGGGAGGACTGGGTTCTTC
TRBD1 | TRBJ2-1 | . | TRBV28 | CASGLIPGTGAFFF | TGTGCCAGCGGATTAATCCCCGGGACAGGGGCATTTTTCTTC
. | TRBJ2-4 | . | TRBV14 | CASSGGRASPGLRQYF | TGTGCCAGCAGCGGAGGGCGAGCCTCCCCGGGTTTGCGTCAGTACTTC
TRBD1 | TRBJ1-6 | . | TRBV6-2/TRBV6-3 | CASSYSPRQGKSSYNSPLHF | TGTGCCAGCAGTTACTCCCCTCGACAGGGGAAGAGCTCCTATAATTCACCCCTCCACTTT
. | TRBJ2-1 | . | TRBV2 | CASSKTGNEQFF | TGTGCCAGCAGCAAAACAGGAAATGAGCAGTTCTTC
TRBD1 | TRBJ2-6 | . | TRBV10-3 | CANSQGAGANVLTF | TGTGCCAACTCACAGGGGGCTGGGGCCAACGTCCTGACTTTC
TRBD1 | TRBJ1-1 | . | TRBV30 | CAWNPGGRTEAFF | TGTGCCTGGAATCCAGGGGGGCGAACTGAAGCTTTCTTT
TRBD1 | TRBJ1-2 | . | TRBV3-1/TRBV3-2 | CASSPPTGFYGYTF | TGTGCCAGCAGCCCTCCGACAGGGTTTTATGGCTACACCTTC
. | TRBJ2-1 | . | TRBV1 | CTSSAVGGLSSYNEQFF | TGCACCAGCAGCGCCGTTGGGGGCCTGAGCTCCTACAATGAGCAGTTCTTC
. | TRBJ2-7 | . | TRBV29-1 | CSVEEVGGPYEQYF | TGCAGCGTTGAGGAAGTAGGAGGGCCCTACGAGCAGTACTTC
. | TRBJ1-5 | once | TRBV6-5 | CASERGLGQPQHF | TGTGCCAGCGAGCGGGGGCTGGGGCAGCCCCAGCATTTT
TRBD1 | TRBJ2-5 | . | TRBV19 | CATRTGGQETQYF | TGTGCCACCCGGACAGGGGGGCAAGAGACCCAGTACTTC
TRBD1 | TRBJ2-7 | . | TRBV5-1 | CASSSTGPSYEQYF | TGCGCCAGCAGCTCGACAGGGCCCTCCTACGAGCAGTACTTC
. | TRBJ1-1 | once | TRBV5-1 | CASSLAWPSGVNTEAFF | TGCGCCAGCAGCTTGGCATGGCCCTCGGGAGTGAACACTGAAGCTTTCTTT
TRBD1 | TRBJ2-7 | . | TRBV13 | CASSLRDRGGEQYF | TGTGCCAGCAGCCTCCGGGACAGGGGCGGCGAGCAGTACTTC
TRBD2 | TRBJ2-3 | . | TRBV2 | CASRRLAGADTQYF | TGTGCCAGCAGGAGGCTAGCGGGCGCAGATACGCAGTATTTT
. | TRBJ1-2 | . | TRBV28 | CASREGTGTRAGYTF | TGTGCCAGCCGAGAGGGAACCGGGACAAGAGCTGGCTACACCTTC
. | TRBJ2-7 | . | TRBV18 | CASSPPNGADYEQYF | TGTGCCAGCTCACCACCGAATGGGGCGGACTACGAGCAGTACTTC
. | TRBJ1-1 | . | TRBV6-5 | CASLLQGVGTEAFF | TGTGCCAGCCTACTGCAGGGTGTGGGCACTGAAGCTTTCTTT
. | TRBJ1-1 | . | TRBV3-1/TRBV3-2 | CASSQQTGEAFF | TGTGCCAGCAGCCAACAGACAGGTGAAGCTTTCTTT
. | TRBJ1-4 | . | TRBV28 | CASSLPGGAGEKLFF | TGTGCCAGCAGCCTTCCGGGGGGGGCAGGTGAAAAACTGTTTTTT
. | TRBJ1-2 | few | TRBV27 | CASSLLRGGAGKGTDYGYTF | TGTGCCAGCAGTTTATTGAGGGGTGGGGCAGGGAAAGGGACTGACTATGGCTACACCTTC
TRBD2 | TRBJ2-3 | . | TRBV5-1 | CASSPGDSGVADTQYF | TGCGCCAGCAGCCCTGGAGATAGCGGGGTGGCAGATACGCAGTATTTT
. | TRBJ1-1 | once | TRBV7-9 | CASSFGTMNTEAFF | TGTGCCAGCAGCTTCGGGACAATGAACACTGAAGCTTTCTTT
. | TRBJ2-5 | . | TRBV27 | CASSLSPPWTRKETQYF | TGTGCCAGCAGTTTATCCCCACCTTGGACACGAAAAGAGACCCAGTACTTC
. | TRBJ2-1 | . | TRBV7-3 | CASSLTLRAQQFF | TGTGCCAGCAGCTTAACACTGAGGGCCCAGCAGTTCTTC
. | TRBJ1-3 | . | TRBV25-1 | CASSGQGRVSRGNTIYF | TGTGCCAGCAGTGGTCAGGGGAGAGTGTCGAGAGGAAACACCATATATTTT